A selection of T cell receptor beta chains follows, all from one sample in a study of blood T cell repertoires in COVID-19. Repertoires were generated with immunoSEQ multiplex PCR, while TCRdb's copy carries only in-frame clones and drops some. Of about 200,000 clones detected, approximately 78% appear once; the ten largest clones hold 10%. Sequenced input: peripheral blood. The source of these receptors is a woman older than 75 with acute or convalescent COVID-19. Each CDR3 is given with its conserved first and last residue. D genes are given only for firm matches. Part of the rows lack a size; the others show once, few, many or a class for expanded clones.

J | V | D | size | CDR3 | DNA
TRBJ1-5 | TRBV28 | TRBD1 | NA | CASSPGTGKVGSF | TGTGCCAGCAGCCCCGGGACAGGGAAAGTAGGAAGTTTT
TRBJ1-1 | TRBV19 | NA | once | CASSMDRESEAFF | TGTGCCAGTAGTATGGATCGGGAGTCTGAAGCTTTCTTT
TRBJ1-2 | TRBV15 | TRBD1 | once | CATSPGGTGTNYGYTF | TGTGCCACCAGCCCGGGGGGGACAGGGACGAACTATGGCTACACCTTC
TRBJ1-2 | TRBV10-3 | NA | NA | CAISDPGYGYTF | TGTGCCATCAGTGACCCAGGCTATGGCTACACCTTC
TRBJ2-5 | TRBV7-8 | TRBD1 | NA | CASSLQGAGQETQYF | TGTGCCAGCAGCCTTCAGGGGGCGGGCCAAGAGACCCAGTACTTC
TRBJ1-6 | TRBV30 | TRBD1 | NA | CAWTTLRDRVEAPLHF | TGTGCCTGGACCACACTTCGGGACAGGGTAGAGGCACCCCTCCACTTT
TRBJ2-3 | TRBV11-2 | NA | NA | CASNQVGGGTQYF | TGTGCCAGCAACCAAGTTGGTGGAGGTACGCAGTATTTT
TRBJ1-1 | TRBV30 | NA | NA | CAWSPGGGAPAFF | TGTGCCTGGAGCCCCGGTGGAGGGGCACCAGCTTTCTTT
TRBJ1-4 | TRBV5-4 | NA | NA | CASTHRGGDNEKLFF | TGTGCCAGCACCCATAGGGGTGGGGATAATGAAAAACTGTTTTTT
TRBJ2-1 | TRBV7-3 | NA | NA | CASSAGPNNEQFF | TGTGCCAGCAGCGCGGGACCTAACAATGAGCAGTTCTTC
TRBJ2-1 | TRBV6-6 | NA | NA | CASSYSPYEWQFF | TGTGCCAGCAGTTACTCCCCGTATGAGTGGCAGTTCTTC
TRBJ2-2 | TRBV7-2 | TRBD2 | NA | CASSLRGGTNTGELFF | TGTGCCAGCAGCTTGCGGGGGGGAACGAACACCGGGGAGCTGTTTTTT
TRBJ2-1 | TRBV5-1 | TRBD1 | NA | CASSWGHGTGVNEQFF | TGCGCCAGCAGCTGGGGACACGGGACAGGGGTCAATGAGCAGTTCTTC
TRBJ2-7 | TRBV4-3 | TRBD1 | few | CASSQVDREGGEQYF | TGCGCCAGCAGCCAAGTGGACAGGGAAGGGGGCGAGCAGTACTTC
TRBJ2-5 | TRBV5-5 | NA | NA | CASELLSAEQETQYF | TGTGCCAGCGAACTTCTATCTGCGGAACAAGAGACCCAGTACTTC
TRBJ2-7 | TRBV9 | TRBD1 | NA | CASSPVPGTATYEQYF | TGTGCCAGCAGCCCTGTCCCCGGGACAGCGACCTACGAGCAGTACTTC
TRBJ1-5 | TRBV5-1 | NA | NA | CASSELGGTEPQHF | TGCGCCAGCAGCGAATTGGGGGGAACGGAGCCCCAGCATTTT
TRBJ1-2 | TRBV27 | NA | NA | CASSLFYIGGSYGYTF | TGTGCCAGCAGTTTATTTTATATCGGGGGAAGCTATGGCTACACCTTC
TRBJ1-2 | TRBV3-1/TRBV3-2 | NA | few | CASSQGGIYGYTF | TGTGCCAGCAGCCAGGGGGGAATCTATGGCTACACCTTC
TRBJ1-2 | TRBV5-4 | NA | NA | CASSSQLYGYTF | TGTGCCAGCAGCTCGCAACTCTATGGCTACACCTTC
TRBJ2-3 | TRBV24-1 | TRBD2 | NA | CATSDLHGSGVEDTQYF | TGTGCCACCAGTGATTTGCATGGTAGCGGGGTTGAAGATACGCAGTATTTT
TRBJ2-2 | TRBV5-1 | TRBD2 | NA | CASSPAGGTTGELFF | TGCGCCAGCAGCCCAGCGGGAGGTACCACCGGGGAGCTGTTTTTT
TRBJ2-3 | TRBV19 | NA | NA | CASRITSASDTQYF | TGTGCCAGCAGAATTACGTCCGCATCGGATACGCAGTATTTT
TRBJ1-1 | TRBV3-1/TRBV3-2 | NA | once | CASSQTANTEAFF | TGTGCCAGCAGCCAGACAGCGAACACTGAAGCTTTCTTT
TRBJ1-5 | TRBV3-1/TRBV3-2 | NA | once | CASSQGASSNQPQHF | TGTGCCAGCAGCCAAGGGGCTTCCAGCAATCAGCCCCAGCATTTT
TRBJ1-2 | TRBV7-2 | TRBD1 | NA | CASSRQEQGYGYTF | TGTGCCAGCAGCCGTCAAGAACAGGGGTATGGCTACACCTTC
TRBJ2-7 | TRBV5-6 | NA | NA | CASSSLQYEQYF | TGTGCCAGCAGCTCGCTACAGTACGAGCAGTACTTC
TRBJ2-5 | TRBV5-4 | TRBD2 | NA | CASSPGEREWYQETQYF | TGTGCCAGCAGCCCCGGGGAGCGGGAGTGGTACCAAGAGACCCAGTACTTC
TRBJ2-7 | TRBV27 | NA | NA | CASSSAEISYEQYF | TGTGCCAGCAGCTCTGCCGAGATCTCCTACGAGCAGTACTTC
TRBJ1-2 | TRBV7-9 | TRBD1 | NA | CASSSRTGINYGYTF | TGTGCCAGCAGCTCCCGGACAGGGATAAACTATGGCTACACCTTC
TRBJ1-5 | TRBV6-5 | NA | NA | CASSSTGDSNQPQHF | TGTGCCAGCAGCTCGACAGGAGATAGCAATCAGCCCCAGCATTTT
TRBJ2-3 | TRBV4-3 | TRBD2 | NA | CASSQMWSGGEGTDTQYF | TGCGCCAGCAGCCAGATGTGGAGCGGGGGGGAAGGCACAGATACGCAGTATTTT
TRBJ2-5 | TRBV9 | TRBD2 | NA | CASSVGLAGVGEETQYF | TGTGCCAGCAGCGTAGGGCTAGCGGGAGTCGGCGAAGAGACCCAGTACTTC
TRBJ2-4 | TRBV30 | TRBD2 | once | CAWSVAVAGGPRNIQYF | TGTGCCTGGAGTGTCGCGGTAGCGGGGGGGCCGAGGAACATTCAGTACTTC
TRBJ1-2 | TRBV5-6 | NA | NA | CASSPLVELINYGYTF | TGTGCCAGCAGCCCTCTAGTGGAGTTAATTAACTATGGCTACACCTTC